The table lists the clone carrying this TCR beta chain with many counts. The target antigen is unknown. This sample was taken from a study of T cells in Graves' hyperthyroidism and ophthalmopathy. Clinical symptoms, serum thyroxine, TRAb, thyroid ultrasound and orbital computed tomography established diagnosis. Per germline, CDR1 LGHNA and CDR2 YNFKEQ. CDR3 length: 14 amino acids. Trimming removed 5 bases from V and 6 bases from J, with 15 bases in between. The source material, RNA transcripts, was used to amplify TCR beta CDR3 regions. The HTBI primer set drove a first-round RT-PCR of the TCR CDR3. Using its own MiXCR run on the multiplex PCR reads, TCRdb lists one record per CDR3 protein. The sample lists 600,000 or so distinct CDR3 sequences; 13% to 15% were seen once. Study conclusions and caveats: Most clonotypes that expanded in the thyroid above 0.001 also showed up in blood.

Sequenced sample: blood. The TCR comes from a woman aged 50 to 60 with Graves' ophthalmopathy. The V gene is TRBV4-2, the J gene TRBJ2-3; D remains ambiguous. The DNA for the CDR3 is TGTGCCAGCAGCGCCCGGGCCCCCAGCGATACGCAGTATTTT. Residues: CASSARAPSDTQYF.